This is a list of T cell receptor beta chains from one sample in a study of cytomegalovirus exposure and HLA in healthy donors. Produced via immunoSEQ multiplex PCR; TCRdb's table is partial and in-frame only. The table shows about 170,000 clones, with 82% occurring only once. Sequenced material: PBMCs. Receptor source: a girl aged 2-10 years in good health and CMV-seropositive. Both conserved end residues are part of each CDR3. The D gene is left open where the match is weak. Some rows mark clone size as missing; the rest say once, few, many or name a class of expanded clone.

size	V	J	D	CDR3	DNA
-	TRBV6-5	TRBJ2-1	-	CASSRARGGEQFF	TGTGCCAGCAGCCGGGCGAGGGGAGGTGAGCAGTTCTTC
-	TRBV21-1	TRBJ2-2	-	CASRTGSTGELFF	TGTGCCAGCCGGACAGGATCCACCGGGGAGCTGTTTTTT
once	TRBV5-8	TRBJ2-7	TRBD1	CASSRPGDRGYEQYF	TGTGCCAGCAGCCGTCCCGGGGACAGGGGGTACGAGCAGTACTTC
once	TRBV19	TRBJ1-1	TRBD1	CASSMGRRTGPEAFF	TGTGCCAGTAGTATGGGTAGAAGGACAGGGCCTGAAGCTTTCTTT
few	TRBV5-1	TRBJ2-1	TRBD2	CASSGGGYNEQFF	TGCGCCAGCAGCGGCGGGGGATACAATGAGCAGTTCTTC
-	TRBV28	TRBJ1-1	-	CASNAQGLEEAFF	TGTGCCAGCAACGCCCAGGGCTTGGAGGAAGCTTTCTTT
-	TRBV30	TRBJ2-5	TRBD2	CAWTSRGEQYF	TGTGCCTGGACTTCCCGGGGGGAGCAGTACTTC
-	TRBV10-3	TRBJ2-3	TRBD2	CATTQGEGDTQYF	TGTGCCACCACTCAAGGGGAGGGGGATACGCAGTATTTT
once	TRBV30	TRBJ2-7	-	CAWGTILSYEQYF	TGTGCCTGGGGGACAATCCTTTCCTACGAGCAGTACTTC
few	TRBV7-2	TRBJ1-3	-	CASSFGGLGNTIYF	TGTGCCAGCAGCTTTGGGGGGTTAGGAAACACCATATATTTT
-	TRBV27	TRBJ2-2	-	CASSLRGNTGELFF	TGTGCCAGCAGTTTACGGGGGAACACCGGGGAGCTGTTTTTT
-	TRBV15	TRBJ2-7	TRBD1	CATSRVQGYEQYF	TGTGCCACCAGCAGAGTACAGGGGTACGAGCAGTACTTC
-	TRBV5-3	TRBJ1-1	-	CARSCVVYRAEVNTEAFF	TGTGCCAGAAGCTGCGTCGTTTACAGAGCCGAAGTGAACACTGAAGCTTTCTTT
-	TRBV28	TRBJ2-3	-	CARPRGTDTQYF	TGTGCCAGGCCCAGGGGCACAGATACGCAGTATTTT
-	TRBV27	TRBJ2-4	TRBD2	CASSPFQPGLAVLAKNIQYF	TGTGCCAGCAGTCCCTTCCAGCCGGGACTAGCGGTTCTAGCCAAAAACATTCAGTACTTC
-	TRBV7-9	TRBJ2-3	TRBD2	CASSLAASGSGTDTQYF	TGTGCCAGCAGCTTAGCCGCCAGCGGGAGTGGAACAGATACGCAGTATTTT
few	TRBV7-6	TRBJ2-7	-	CASSERAGPYEQYF	TGTGCCAGCAGCGAACGGGCGGGGCCCTACGAGCAGTACTTC
-	TRBV2	TRBJ1-6	TRBD1	CASISEAGQGKARGSPLHF	TGTGCCAGCATTTCCGAAGCGGGACAGGGTAAAGCTCGAGGATCACCCCTCCACTTT
-	TRBV28	TRBJ2-7	-	CASSFRTTSYF	TGTGCCAGCAGTTTCCGAACAACCTCGTACTTC